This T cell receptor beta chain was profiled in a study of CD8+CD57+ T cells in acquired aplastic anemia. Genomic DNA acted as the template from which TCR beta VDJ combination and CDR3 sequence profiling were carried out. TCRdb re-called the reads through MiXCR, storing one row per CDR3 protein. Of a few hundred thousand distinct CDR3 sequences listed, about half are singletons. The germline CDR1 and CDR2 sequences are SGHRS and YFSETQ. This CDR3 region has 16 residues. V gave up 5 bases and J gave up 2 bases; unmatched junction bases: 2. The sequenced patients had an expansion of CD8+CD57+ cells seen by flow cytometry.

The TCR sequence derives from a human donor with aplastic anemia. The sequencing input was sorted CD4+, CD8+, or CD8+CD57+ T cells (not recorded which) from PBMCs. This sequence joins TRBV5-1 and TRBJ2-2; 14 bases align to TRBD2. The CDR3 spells CASRTSGGVNTGELFF. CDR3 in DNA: TGCGCCAGCAGGACTAGCGGGGGGGTTAACACCGGGGAGCTGTTTTTT.